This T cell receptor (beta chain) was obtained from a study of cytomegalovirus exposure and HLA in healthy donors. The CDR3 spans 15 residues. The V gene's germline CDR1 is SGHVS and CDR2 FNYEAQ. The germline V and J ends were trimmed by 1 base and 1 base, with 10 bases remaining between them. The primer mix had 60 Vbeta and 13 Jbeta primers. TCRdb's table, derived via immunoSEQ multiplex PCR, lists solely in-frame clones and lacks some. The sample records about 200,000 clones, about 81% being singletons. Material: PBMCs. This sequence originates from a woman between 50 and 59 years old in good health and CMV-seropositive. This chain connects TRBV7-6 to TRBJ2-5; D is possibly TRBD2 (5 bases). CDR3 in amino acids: CASSLGGLAQETQYF. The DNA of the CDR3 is TGTGCCAGCAGCTTAGGCGGGCTAGCCCAAGAGACCCAGTACTTC. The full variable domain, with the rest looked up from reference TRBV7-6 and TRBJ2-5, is GAGVSQSPRYKVTKRGQDVALRCDPISGHVSLYWYRQALGQGPEFLTYFNYEAQQDKSGLPNDRFSAERPEGSISTLTIQRTEQRDSAMYRCASSLGGLAQETQYFGPGTRLLVL.